The 29 T cell receptor beta chains below were found in one sample sequenced in a study of cytotoxic CD8 clonotypes in ibrutinib-treated CLL. This table comes from immunoSEQ multiplex PCR, and its TCRdb copy is limited to in-frame clones, with some not included. The table shows 200,000 or so clones, with approximately 79% occurring only once. The source was PBMCs, collected after 12 months of ibrutinib treatment. The receptors here all came from a human donor with chronic lymphocytic leukemia.

The chain employs TRBV6-6 and TRBJ1-2; no definite D call. The CDR3 totals 13 residues. Germline-derived CDR1 and CDR2 are MNHNY and SVGAGI (reference sequence). Between the trimmed V and J ends, which lost 6 bases and 3 bases, there was a span of 11 bases. The CDR3: CASRTVGDYGYTF. The CDR3 DNA follows: TGTGCCAGCAGAACTGTTGGGGACTATGGCTACACCTTC.

J is TRBJ1-1 and V is TRBV4-2; TRBD1 agrees at 12 bases. Germline values: CDR1 LGHNA, CDR2 YNFKEQ. CDR3 length equals 17 residues. The junction had 7 bases not matched to a gene; V was cut back by 4 bases and J by 1 base. The CDR3 nucleotides are TGTGCCAGCAGCCCGGGACAGGGGGCTAATCGGAACACTGAAGCTTTCTTT. Its translation: CASSPGQGANRNTEAFF.

V is TRBV6-1 and J is TRBJ1-1; 7 nucleotides agree with TRBD1. The CDR3 loop spans 13 amino acids. Germline V gene lookup returns CDR1 MNHNS and CDR2 SASEGT. V lost 6 bases, J lost 5 bases, and 6 bases stayed unmatched. The CDR3 here is CASRRQGRTEAFF. Written as DNA, the CDR3 is TGTGCCAGCAGGAGACAGGGACGGACTGAAGCTTTCTTT.

The V call is TRBV5-6, the J call TRBJ2-5, with 7 nucleotides matching TRBD1. The CDR3 is 17 residues long. Per the germline V gene, CDR1 is SGHDT and CDR2 is YYEEEE. J lost 2 bases, V lost 4 bases, and 14 bases had no gene match. CDR3 nucleotide sequence: TGTGCCAGCAGCCTCCTCCCCAGCGCCAGGGGGCAAGAGACCCAGTACTTC. Residues: CASSLLPSARGQETQYF.

The V gene is TRBV27, the J gene TRBJ2-1; a possible D gene is TRBD2 (6 bases). The germline V gene encodes CDR1 MNHEY and CDR2 SMNVEV (reference sequence). Deletions cut 5 bases from V and 5 bases from J, with 25 bases between. This CDR3 has 18 amino acids. CDR3 sequence (DNA): TGTGCCAGCAGTCTGATTCCCCCGGGGGATCTAGGGAACAATGAGCAGTTCTTC. Its protein product is CASSLIPPGDLGNNEQFF.

This chain joins TRBV6-1 and TRBJ1-3, with D uncertain. V was cut by 10 bases and J by 0 bases, with 16 bases left in between. The V gene's germline CDR1 is MNHNS and CDR2 SASEGT. CDR3 length: 15 amino acids. The CDR3 is CATYGSLGSGNTIYF. The CDR3 DNA follows: TGTGCCACCTACGGTTCCCTCGGCTCTGGAAACACCATATATTTT.

V and J are TRBV19 and TRBJ2-5; 8 bases match TRBD1. V was pared by 3 bases and J by 5 bases, with 5 bases of the junction left unmatched. Germline CDR1 LNHDA, CDR2 SQIVND (reference sequence). CDR3 length equals 14 residues. CDR3 residues: CASSIADRAETQYF. The DNA for the CDR3 is TGTGCCAGTAGTATCGCGGACAGGGCTGAGACCCAGTACTTC.

V is TRBV5-1 and J is TRBJ2-2, with D unclear. The CDR3 has 13 residues. The germline V and J ends were trimmed by 0 bases and 5 bases, with 5 bases remaining between them. Germline V gives CDR1 SGHRS, CDR2 YFSETQ. CDR3: CASSLDGTGELFF. The CDR3 DNA is TGCGCCAGCAGCTTGGATGGGACCGGGGAGCTGTTTTTT.

This chain links TRBV28 with TRBJ2-7; 9 nucleotides agree with TRBD1. With 7 bases clipped from V and 3 bases from J, the junction kept 10 bases outside the gene matches. Germline values: CDR1 MDHEN, CDR2 SYDVKM. This CDR3 region has 15 residues. For the CDR3, the DNA is TGTGCCAGCAACCCACAGGACAGGGGCTACTACGAGCAGTACTTC. Amino acids: CASNPQDRGYYEQYF.

This clone was counted a few times. The J gene is TRBJ2-1, the V gene TRBV6-6, with D uncertain. This CDR3 is built from 13 residues. V lost 6 bases and J lost 15, with 21 bases in between. Germline CDR1 and CDR2: MNHNY and SVGAGI (reference sequence). The CDR3 sequence: CASSLPQPSILFF. CDR3 nucleotides: TGTGCCAGCAGCCTACCCCAGCCTTCGATTTTGTTCTTC.

The V gene is TRBV5-1, the J gene TRBJ1-1; 9 positions match TRBD1. Germline CDR1 is SGHRS and CDR2 is YFSETQ. There are 14 residues in the CDR3. Unmatched junction bases numbered 5, after V lost 2 bases and J lost 6 bases. CDR3 in DNA: TGCGCCAGCAGCTTCGGACAGGGGAAAGCTGAAGCTTTCTTT. This gives the protein CASSFGQGKAEAFF.

This clone was observed a single time. This chain uses TRBV12-5 with TRBJ2-1, with D unclear. The germline gives CDR1 LGHNT, CDR2 FRNRAP. The CDR3 loop spans 11 amino acids. V was trimmed by 1 base and J by 6 bases, leaving 1 base between them. The CDR3 reads CASGLGNEQFF. CDR3 in DNA: TGTGCTAGTGGTTTGGGCAATGAGCAGTTCTTC.

This clone was observed at least ten times. This chain connects TRBV28 to TRBJ2-5, with 7 bases that match TRBD2. Germline-derived CDR1 and CDR2 are MDHEN and SYDVKM. This CDR3 is built from 15 residues. Trimming at V came to 3 bases and at J to 6 bases, leaving 10 bases not matched to a gene. The CDR3 coding sequence is TGTGCCAGCAGTTTTCTAGGCCGGGGAGGGAAGACCCAGTACTTC. Translating it yields CASSFLGRGGKTQYF.

This chain uses TRBV11-2 with TRBJ2-7; D remains ambiguous. Trimming cost V 0 bases and J 2 bases, with 11 bases left between them. This CDR3 is built from 15 residues. Germline CDR1 is SGHAT and CDR2 is FQNNGV. Written as DNA, the CDR3 is TGTGCCAGCAGCTTAGATACGGCAAATCCCTACGAGCAGTACTTC. Translated: CASSLDTANPYEQYF.

This clone was seen more than once but under ten times. J is TRBJ1-6 and V is TRBV4-1; 9 bases line up with TRBD1. V was pared by 3 bases and J by 0 bases, with 9 bases of the junction left unmatched. The germline V gene encodes CDR1 MGHRA and CDR2 YSYEKL. The CDR3 is 19 residues long. CDR3 DNA sequence: TGCGCCAGCAGCCAGACACCGGGACAGGGTAGCTCCTATAATTCACCCCTCCACTTT. This encodes CASSQTPGQGSSYNSPLHF.

This chain joins TRBV28 and TRBJ1-1; 9 bases are shared with TRBD1. Per germline, CDR1 MDHEN and CDR2 SYDVKM. The V and J ends lost 4 bases and 4 bases, in that order; junction bases with no gene match: 7. The CDR3 covers 15 residues. The CDR3 sequence: CASSSQGALGTEAFF. CDR3 DNA sequence: TGTGCCAGCAGTTCACAGGGGGCGCTTGGCACTGAAGCTTTCTTT.

This clone appeared a few times. The chain employs TRBV4-1 and TRBJ1-5; no reliable D call. The CDR3 consists of 12 residues. V was cut by 4 bases and J by 2 bases, with 3 bases left in between. Germline CDR1 and CDR2: MGHRA and YSYEKL. CDR3 in DNA: TGCGCCAGCAGCCGGGGCAATCAGCCCCAGCATTTT. Its protein product is CASSRGNQPQHF.

The chain is built from TRBV6-1 and TRBJ2-1, with D perhaps TRBD2 (5 bases). The CDR3 consists of 15 residues. Germline V gene lookup returns CDR1 MNHNS and CDR2 SASEGT. Trimming left V 4 bases short and J 3 bases short, with 13 bases between. The CDR3 DNA follows: TGTGCCAGCAGTGCCCTTAACGGGAACTACAATGAGCAGTTCTTC. It translates to CASSALNGNYNEQFF.

This clone was counted a single time. This rearrangement joins TRBV7-2 to TRBJ1-1, with D uncertain. Trimming removed 2 bases from V and 4 bases from J, with 11 bases in between. Per the germline V gene, CDR1 is SGHTA and CDR2 is FQGNSA. CDR3 length: 14 residues. The CDR3 protein is CASSLFYTSTEAFF. As DNA, the CDR3 is TGTGCCAGCAGCTTATTCTACACCTCCACTGAAGCTTTCTTT.

Worth noting for this clone: One end of the junction does not line up with germline, which may come from a read error. This chain joins TRBV7-7 and TRBJ2-5; D remains unclear. Germline assignment: CDR1 SSHAT and CDR2 FNYEAQ (reference sequence). This CDR3 contains 13 residues. CDR3 amino acids: CASSSVSQETQYF. The CDR3 DNA reads as TGTGCTAGCAGCTCCGTCTCCCAAGAGACCCAGTACTTC. The whole variable domain, remainder taken from reference TRBV7-7 and TRBJ2-5, is GAGVSQSPRYKVTKRGQDVTLRCDPISSHATLYWYQQALGQGPEFLTYFNYEAQPDKSGLPSDRFSAERPEGSISTLTIQRTEQRDSAMYRCASSSVSQETQYFGPGTRLLVL.

In its sample, this clone was seen a few times. The chain uses TRBV14 and TRBJ1-1; D is unresolved. There are 14 residues in the CDR3. Germline V gives CDR1 SGHDN, CDR2 FVKESK. V was trimmed by 6 bases and J by 5 bases, leaving 16 bases between them. Here the CDR3 reads CASSQTVTGTEAFF. In nucleotides, the CDR3 is TGTGCCAGCAGTCAAACAGTGACGGGGACTGAAGCTTTCTTT.

This sequence joins TRBV19 and TRBJ2-2; D gene uncertain. This CDR3 spans 15 amino acids. Trimming cost V 3 bases and J 1 base, with 9 bases left between them. The germline CDR1 and CDR2 sequences are LNHDA and SQIVND (reference sequence). The CDR3 region has the DNA TGTGCCAGTAGTATTGGCCTAGTGAACACCGGGGAGCTGTTTTTT. Protein: CASSIGLVNTGELFF.

The chain recombines TRBV5-1 with TRBJ2-3, with D unresolved. This CDR3 has 15 residues. CDR1 is SGHRS, CDR2 YFSETQ, per germline. Trimming cost V 2 bases and J 3 bases, with 13 bases left between them. For the CDR3, the DNA is TGCGCCAGCAGCTTAACCAGCTTTACTACAGATACGCAGTATTTT. The encoded protein is CASSLTSFTTDTQYF.

The chain carries TRBV6-5 and TRBJ1-1; D is uncertain. The germline V gene encodes CDR1 MNHEY and CDR2 SVGAGI. Trimming cost V 0 bases and J 1 base, with 6 bases left between them. The CDR3 is made up of 14 amino acids. The CDR3 loop is CASSYSHRNTEAFF. The CDR3 DNA follows: TGTGCCAGCAGTTACTCCCACAGGAACACTGAAGCTTTCTTT.

This clone came up a few times. The rearrangement uses TRBV9 and TRBJ1-5, with D perhaps TRBD1 (5 bases). The V end lost 0 bases, the J end lost 4 bases, and 5 bases lay between the germline ends. Germline CDR1 SGDLS, CDR2 YYNGEE. The CDR3 is made up of 13 amino acids. The CDR3 nucleotides are TGTGCCAGCAGCGTAGGACAGAATCAGCCCCAGCATTTT. Protein sequence: CASSVGQNQPQHF.

As regards this clone: A far larger clone differs by one base, so this is likely a read error. The J gene is TRBJ2-5, the V gene TRBV5-1; D tentatively reads TRBD1 or TRBD2 (6 bases each). From germline, CDR1 is SGHRS and CDR2 YFSETQ. The CDR3 sequence is 15 residues long. V was shortened by 0 bases and J by 5 bases, with 14 bases between the two germline ends. The CDR3 DNA is TGCGCCAGCAGCTTGGGACTAGGGGGATCCGAGACCCAGTACTTC. As protein: CASSLGLGGSETQYF.

This chain joins TRBV27 and TRBJ2-1; D is perhaps TRBD2 (6 bases). Between the trimmed V and J ends, which lost 0 bases and 2 bases, there was a span of 11 bases. The germline V gene has CDR1 MNHEY and CDR2 SMNVEV (reference sequence). The CDR3 extends over 16 amino acids. In DNA form, the CDR3 reads TGTGCCAGCAGTTTATCCGGGGGTCTTGCCTACAATGAGCAGTTCTTC. Protein sequence: CASSLSGGLAYNEQFF.

J is TRBJ2-1 and V is TRBV2; D possibly corresponds to TRBD1 (6 bases). V was cut by 7 bases and J by 7 bases, with 14 bases left in between. The CDR3 totals 13 residues. In germline, CDR1 is SNHLY, CDR2 FYNNEI. The CDR3 is CASTSGAVNEQFF. CDR3 DNA: TGTGCCAGCACCTCAGGGGCGGTGAATGAGCAGTTCTTC.

The chain links TRBV7-2 to TRBJ2-3; D ambiguous. CDR1 and CDR2 from the germline V gene are SGHTA and FQGNSA. Deletions cut 3 bases from V and 4 bases from J, with 14 bases between. The CDR3 sequence is 15 residues long. This CDR3 is CASSFAGSWPDTQYF. Written as DNA, the CDR3 is TGTGCCAGCAGCTTTGCAGGTAGTTGGCCAGATACGCAGTATTTT.